Below are 32 T cell receptor beta chains sequenced from a single sample in a study of cytomegalovirus exposure and HLA in healthy donors. It was with 60 Vbeta and 13 Jbeta primers that the PCR ran. Using immunoSEQ multiplex PCR, the repertoire was profiled, and TCRdb retains in-frame clones only, with some absent. The table lists about 170,000 clones, 76% of them singletons. The sample comprised PBMCs. These TCRs come from a female donor in good health and CMV-seronegative.

This clone was counted between two and nine times. The rearrangement joins TRBV5-4 to TRBJ2-5; 9 bases are a match to TRBD1. Unmatched junction bases numbered 2, after V lost 1 base and J lost 1 base. Germline V gene data show CDR1 as SGHNT and CDR2 as YYREEE (reference sequence). There are 15 residues in the CDR3. Written as DNA, the CDR3 is TGTGCCAGCAGCTTGAGACAGGGGGGCCAAGAGACCCAGTACTTC. This translates into CASSLRQGGQETQYF.

CDR3 amino acids: CASSGHRGGYGYTF. The CDR3 DNA follows: TGTGCCAGCAGCGGTCACAGGGGCGGCTATGGCTACACCTTC. The V and J genes are TRBV21-1 and TRBJ1-2; the D segment call TRBD1 is taken from the table without a DNA check. TRBV21-1 is a documented pseudogene. The CDR3 is 14 residues long.

J is TRBJ2-1 and V is TRBV28; 12 bases line up with TRBD2. The CDR3 totals 15 residues. Losses at the gene ends were 5 bases for V and 8 bases for J; bases not matched to a gene: 7. Looked up from germline, CDR1 is MDHEN and CDR2 is SYDVKM. This CDR3 is CASSTALAGGDEQFF. The CDR3 nucleotides are TGTGCCAGCAGTACTGCACTAGCGGGAGGCGATGAGCAGTTCTTC.

This clone has only a few counts. The chain carries TRBV19 and TRBJ2-2, with TRBD2 matching over 7 bases. The V and J ends lost 1 base and 7 bases, in that order; junction bases with no gene match: 12. There are 17 residues in the CDR3. The germline CDR1 and CDR2 sequences are LNHDA and SQIVND (reference sequence). CDR3 region: CASSIAGGGGAVGELFF. CDR3 bases: TGTGCCAGTAGTATAGCAGGCGGGGGTGGCGCGGTCGGGGAGCTGTTTTTT.

The chain uses TRBV5-6 and TRBJ2-5; TRBD2 is a possible D gene (5 bases). The J call may not be correct, given that the DNA end is closer to TRBJ2-7. This CDR3 is 13 amino acids long. Germline V gene lookup returns CDR1 SGHDT and CDR2 YYEEEE. CDR3 protein: CASSLTRDLEQYF. As DNA, the CDR3 is TGTGCCAGCAGTCTAACCCGGGATCTCGAGCAGTACTTC.

This clone appeared once. The rearrangement joins TRBV28 to TRBJ1-2; 11 bases are a match to TRBD1. Germline V lookup: CDR1 MDHEN, CDR2 SYDVKM. The junction had 7 bases not matched to a gene; V was cut back by 5 bases and J by 8 bases. The CDR3 runs 14 residues. The CDR3 spells CASSVADRGQGYTF. The DNA of the CDR3 is TGTGCCAGCAGTGTCGCGGACAGGGGGCAAGGCTACACCTTC.

The chain is built from TRBV19 and TRBJ2-5, with TRBD1 matching 8 bases. The germline V gene has CDR1 LNHDA and CDR2 SQIVND (reference sequence). The trim removed 4 bases at V and 5 bases at J, leaving 9 bases unmatched. The CDR3 runs to 15 residues. CDR3 sequence: CASSNPTGGLETQYF. CDR3 sequence (DNA): TGTGCCAGTAGTAACCCAACAGGGGGACTGGAGACCCAGTACTTC.

The chain joins TRBV7-2 to TRBJ1-4, with 8 bases lining up with TRBD1. The junction had 7 bases not matched to a gene; V was cut back by 3 bases and J by 10 bases. The V gene's germline CDR1 is SGHTA and CDR2 FQGNSA. This CDR3 spans 14 amino acids. In nucleotides, the CDR3 is TGTGCCAGCAGCTTGGACAGGGAGGGAAGAAAACTGTTTTTT. Amino acid sequence: CASSLDREGRKLFF.

The rearrangement joins TRBV29-1 to TRBJ2-3; TRBD2 matches 13 bases. The CDR3 spans 13 residues. Trimming cost V 7 bases and J 6 bases; bases outside gene matches: 4. Germline loops: CDR1 SQVTM, CDR2 ANQGSEA. The chain's CDR3 is CSGTSGGADTQYF. CDR3 coding DNA: TGCAGCGGCACTAGCGGGGGGGCGGATACGCAGTATTTT.

The chain recombines TRBV25-1 with TRBJ1-5; 8 bases fit TRBD1. Germline CDR1 MGHDK, CDR2 SYGVNS. The V and J ends lost 2 bases and 9 bases, in that order; junction bases with no gene match: 9. This CDR3 spans 15 amino acids. The CDR3 DNA reads TGTGCCAGCAGTGAAGGGTCTCAGGGGGCTTTGCCCCAGCATTTT. Translating gives CASSEGSQGALPQHF.

The chain links TRBV28 to TRBJ1-5; 7 bases match TRBD1. The CDR3 loop spans 16 amino acids. The V gene's germline CDR1 is MDHEN and CDR2 SYDVKM. V was clipped by 5 bases and J by 4 bases; unmatched bases: 11. This CDR3 is CASSPVWTGRNQPQHF. For the CDR3, the DNA is TGTGCCAGCAGTCCCGTATGGACAGGACGTAATCAGCCCCAGCATTTT.

V is TRBV6-1 and J is TRBJ1-1; a weak D match, TRBD1 (6 bases). The germline gives CDR1 MNHNS, CDR2 SASEGT. V lost 1 base to trimming and J lost 9 bases, with 12 bases between them. CDR3 length: 13 amino acids. The CDR3 nucleotides read TGTGCCAGCAGTGAAGGAAACAGGGTAAAAGCTTTCTTT. Translating gives CASSEGNRVKAFF.

This clone was recorded once. The rearrangement joins TRBV4-3 to TRBJ2-6, with 7 bases aligning to TRBD1. Per the germline V gene, CDR1 is LGHNA and CDR2 is YSLEER. The CDR3 contains 22 residues. Germline trimming cut 1 base from V and 0 bases from J; bases unmatched to any gene: 18. CDR3 in DNA: TGCGCCAGCAGCCAAGTGACAGGGTCTGGAAGCTCGGAAAGCTCTGGGGCCAACGTCCTGACTTTC. Its translation is CASSQVTGSGSSESSGANVLTF.

The chain couples TRBV5-4 to TRBJ2-5; tentatively, D is TRBD2 (5 bases). This CDR3 spans 14 amino acids. The germline CDR1 and CDR2 sequences are SGHNT and YYREEE (reference sequence). With 0 bases removed from V and 3 bases from J, the gap between germline ends came to 9 bases. CDR3: CASSLAGREETQYF. CDR3 nucleotides: TGTGCCAGCAGCTTGGCCGGGCGGGAAGAGACCCAGTACTTC.

This sequence joins TRBV9 and TRBJ1-6; 8 bases map to TRBD1. V trimming: 4 bases; J trimming: 10 bases; junction bases outside the gene matches: 7. Germline V gene data show CDR1 as SGDLS and CDR2 as YYNGEE. The CDR3 has 14 residues. The CDR3 DNA reads TGTGCCAGCAGCCTAGACAGGGGTCGCTCACCCCTCCACTTT. Translating gives CASSLDRGRSPLHF. Looking up the rest from reference TRBV9 and TRBJ1-6 gives the full variable domain: DSGVTQTPKHLITATGQRVTLRCSPRSGDLSVYWYQQSLDQGLQFLIQYYNGEERAKGNILERFSAQQFPDLHSELNLSSLELGDSALYFCASSLDRGRSPLHFGNGTRLTVT.

This sequence joins TRBV27 and TRBJ2-7; 8 bases agree with TRBD1. Unmatched junction bases numbered 5, after V lost 2 bases and J lost 5 bases. This CDR3 has 14 residues. Germline V gene lookup returns CDR1 MNHEY and CDR2 SMNVEV (reference sequence). DNA of the CDR3: TGTGCCAGCAGTTTAGGCAGGGGGCTTGACGAGCAGTACTTC. This gives the protein CASSLGRGLDEQYF.

The chain links TRBV5-6 to TRBJ1-4, with 8 bases lining up with TRBD1. The germline V gene has CDR1 SGHDT and CDR2 YYEEEE. The CDR3 is 16 residues long. V was pared by 1 base and J by 7 bases, with 9 bases of the junction left unmatched. The CDR3 nucleotides read TGTGCCAGCAGCTTGACGCAGGGGGCCGAGGTTGAAAAACTGTTTTTT. Its protein is CASSLTQGAEVEKLFF.

The rearrangement links TRBV6-5 to TRBJ1-5; D not certain. Trimming cost V 7 bases and J 3 bases, with 16 bases left between them. The CDR3 has 15 amino acids. The germline CDR1 and CDR2 sequences are MNHEY and SVGAGI. CDR3 residues: CASKARRGYNQPQHF. The CDR3 bases are TGTGCCAGCAAGGCACGCCGGGGTTACAATCAGCCCCAGCATTTT.

The V call is TRBV7-2, the J call TRBJ1-4; the match to TRBD1 covers 9 bases. V lost 4 bases, J lost 0 bases, and 6 bases stayed unmatched. The CDR3 contains 17 residues. Germline V gene sequence: CDR1 SGHTA, CDR2 FQGNSA. The CDR3 protein is CASSSGQGIATNEKLFF. The CDR3 coding sequence is TGTGCCAGCAGCTCTGGACAGGGGATAGCAACTAATGAAAAACTGTTTTTT.

This clone turned up a few times. The chain uses TRBV7-2 and TRBJ2-3; 8 bases match TRBD2. The CDR3 covers 14 residues. The germline V gene has CDR1 SGHTA and CDR2 FQGNSA. The ends lost 5 bases at V and 4 bases at J; junction bases unmatched: 5. The CDR3 nucleotides are TGTGCCAGCAGCCCCGGACTAGCCTCAGATACGCAGTATTTT. Residues: CASSPGLASDTQYF.

The chain is built from TRBV5-1 and TRBJ2-7; 7 nucleotides match TRBD1. The V gene end was trimmed by 3 bases and the J gene end by 1 base; junction bases not matched to a gene: 19. Germline values: CDR1 SGHRS, CDR2 YFSETQ. This CDR3 contains 19 residues. CDR3 in amino acids: CASSSLGQRGYSGSYEQYF. Here the CDR3 DNA reads TGCGCCAGCAGCTCACTGGGACAGCGCGGCTATAGTGGTTCCTACGAGCAGTACTTC.

This sequence joins TRBV10-3 and TRBJ2-2, with 8 nucleotides matching TRBD2. This CDR3 has 16 amino acids. J lost 1 base, V lost 2 bases, and 3 bases had no gene match. CDR1 is ENHRY and CDR2 is SYGVKD in the germline V gene. This CDR3 reads CAISELLAGNTGELFF. In DNA form, the CDR3 reads TGTGCCATCAGTGAGCTGCTAGCGGGGAACACCGGGGAGCTGTTTTTT.

In its sample, this clone was seen a few times. The chain links TRBV14 to TRBJ2-2; 7 nucleotides align to TRBD2. V was pared by 7 bases and J by 5 bases, with 7 bases of the junction left unmatched. Looked up from germline, CDR1 is SGHDN and CDR2 is FVKESK. The CDR3 loop spans 14 amino acids. The CDR3 protein is CASTLREGTGELFF. In DNA form, the CDR3 reads TGTGCCAGCACCCTCAGGGAGGGTACCGGGGAGCTGTTTTTT.

The gene calls are TRBV21-1 and TRBJ2-7; TRBD2, the table's D call, was not compared with the DNA. TRBV21-1 is a pseudogene locus. There are 15 residues in the CDR3. The CDR3 DNA is TGTGCCAGCAGCAAAGTAGGGCCAGGGAGGTACGAGCAGTACTTC. Encoded protein: CASSKVGPGRYEQYF.

This chain's CDR3 is CASSVGGQGSYGYTF. The CDR3, as DNA: TGTGCCAGCAGCGTGGGCGGACAGGGATCCTATGGCTACACCTTC. The chain is built from TRBV9 and TRBJ1-2, with TRBD1 matching over 8 bases. The V and J ends lost 2 bases and 4 bases, in that order; junction bases with no gene match: 7. CDR1 and CDR2 (germline): SGDLS, YYNGEE. CDR3 size: 15 residues.

Only one count was recorded for this clone. The J gene is TRBJ2-1, the V gene TRBV7-3, with 8 bases lining up with TRBD2. This CDR3 has 13 amino acids. Germline V gene lookup returns CDR1 SGHTA and CDR2 FQGTGA. V was clipped by 3 bases and J by 9 bases; unmatched bases: 4. CDR3 nucleotides: TGTGCCAGCAGCTTTAGCGGGAATGGTGAGCAGTTCTTC. Protein: CASSFSGNGEQFF.

This sequence joins TRBV18 and TRBJ2-3, with TRBD1 matching over 9 bases. Looked up from germline, CDR1 is KGHSH and CDR2 is LQKENI. Trimming took 4 bases from V and 0 from J; bases not matched to a gene: 2. This CDR3 region has 15 residues. The CDR3 DNA reads TGTGCCAGCTCACAAGGGACAGGGAGCACAGATACGCAGTATTTT. Amino acid sequence: CASSQGTGSTDTQYF.

V is TRBV19 and J is TRBJ1-2; D not certain. Germline CDR1 and CDR2: LNHDA and SQIVND (reference sequence). The CDR3 covers 14 residues. V was trimmed by 7 bases and J by 7 bases, leaving 19 bases between them. CDR3 loop: CASNRFGFSGGYTF. The CDR3 DNA reads as TGTGCCAGTAATCGTTTTGGGTTTTCAGGTGGCTACACCTTC.

The J gene is TRBJ1-2, the V gene TRBV7-2; a possible D gene is TRBD1 (5 bases). The CDR3 has 15 residues. The V and J ends lost 1 base and 4 bases respectively, with 13 bases between them. Germline CDR1 SGHTA, CDR2 FQGNSA. CDR3 protein: CASSLGQGLIYGYTF. CDR3 nucleotides: TGTGCCAGCAGCTTAGGGCAGGGTCTTATCTATGGCTACACCTTC. Based on the CDR3 plus reference TRBV7-2 and TRBJ1-2, the full variable domain is GAGVSQSPSNKVTEKGKDVELRCDPISGHTALYWYRQSLGQGLEFLIYFQGNSAPDKSGLPSDRFSAERTGGSVSTLTIQRTQQEDSAVYLCASSLGQGLIYGYTFGSGTRLTVV.

The chain combines TRBV19 with TRBJ2-3, with 7 positions matching TRBD1. Germline V gives CDR1 LNHDA, CDR2 SQIVND (reference sequence). V shed 3 bases and J 5 bases; nucleotides not matched to a gene: 14. The CDR3 loop spans 17 amino acids. This CDR3 is CASSISSQGVSIDTQYF. CDR3 nucleotides: TGTGCCAGTAGTATCTCATCCCAGGGGGTGTCGATAGATACGCAGTATTTT.

The gene calls are TRBV6-6 and TRBJ1-5; 10 bases are a match to TRBD1. This CDR3 contains 14 residues. V lost 6 bases, J lost 7 bases, and 6 bases stayed unmatched. Germline-derived CDR1 and CDR2 are MNHNY and SVGAGI (reference sequence). CDR3 DNA sequence: TGTGCCAGCAGCCCGGGACAGGGGCGGCAGCCCCAGCATTTT. Amino acids: CASSPGQGRQPQHF.

The chain is built from TRBV7-9 and TRBJ1-1; unclear D gene. The germline gives CDR1 SEHNR, CDR2 FQNEAQ (reference sequence). V shed 3 bases and J shed 0 bases, with 8 bases lying between them. The CDR3 loop spans 14 amino acids. The CDR3 here is CASSFSYVNTEAFF. Here the CDR3 DNA reads TGTGCCAGCAGCTTTTCGTATGTGAACACTGAAGCTTTCTTT.